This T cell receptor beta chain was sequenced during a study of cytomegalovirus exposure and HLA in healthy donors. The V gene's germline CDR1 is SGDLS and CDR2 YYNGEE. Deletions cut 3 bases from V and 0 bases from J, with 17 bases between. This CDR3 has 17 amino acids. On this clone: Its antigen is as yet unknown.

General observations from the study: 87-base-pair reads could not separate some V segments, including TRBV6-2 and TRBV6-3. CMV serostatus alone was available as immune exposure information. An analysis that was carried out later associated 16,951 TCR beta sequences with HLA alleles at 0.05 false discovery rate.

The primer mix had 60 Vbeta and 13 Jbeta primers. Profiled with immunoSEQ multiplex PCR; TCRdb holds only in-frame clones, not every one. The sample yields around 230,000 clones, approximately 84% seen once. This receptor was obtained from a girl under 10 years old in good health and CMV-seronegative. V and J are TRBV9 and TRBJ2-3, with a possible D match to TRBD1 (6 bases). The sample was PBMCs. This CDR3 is CASSDNYRTASTDTQYF. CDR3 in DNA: TGTGCCAGCAGCGACAACTATAGGACAGCGAGCACAGATACGCAGTATTTT.